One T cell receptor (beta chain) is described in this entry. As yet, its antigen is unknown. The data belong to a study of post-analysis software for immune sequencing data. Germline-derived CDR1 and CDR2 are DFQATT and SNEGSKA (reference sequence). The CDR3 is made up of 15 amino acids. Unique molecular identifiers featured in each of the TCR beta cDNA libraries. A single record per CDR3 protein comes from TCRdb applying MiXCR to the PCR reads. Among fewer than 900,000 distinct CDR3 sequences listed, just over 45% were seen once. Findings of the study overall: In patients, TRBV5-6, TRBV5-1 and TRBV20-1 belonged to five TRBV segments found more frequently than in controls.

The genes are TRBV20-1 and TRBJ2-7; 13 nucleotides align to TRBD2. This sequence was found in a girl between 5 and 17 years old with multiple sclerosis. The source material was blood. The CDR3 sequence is CSPPPGLAGSYEQYF. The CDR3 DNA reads TGCAGCCCGCCCCCGGGACTAGCGGGATCCTACGAGCAGTACTTC.